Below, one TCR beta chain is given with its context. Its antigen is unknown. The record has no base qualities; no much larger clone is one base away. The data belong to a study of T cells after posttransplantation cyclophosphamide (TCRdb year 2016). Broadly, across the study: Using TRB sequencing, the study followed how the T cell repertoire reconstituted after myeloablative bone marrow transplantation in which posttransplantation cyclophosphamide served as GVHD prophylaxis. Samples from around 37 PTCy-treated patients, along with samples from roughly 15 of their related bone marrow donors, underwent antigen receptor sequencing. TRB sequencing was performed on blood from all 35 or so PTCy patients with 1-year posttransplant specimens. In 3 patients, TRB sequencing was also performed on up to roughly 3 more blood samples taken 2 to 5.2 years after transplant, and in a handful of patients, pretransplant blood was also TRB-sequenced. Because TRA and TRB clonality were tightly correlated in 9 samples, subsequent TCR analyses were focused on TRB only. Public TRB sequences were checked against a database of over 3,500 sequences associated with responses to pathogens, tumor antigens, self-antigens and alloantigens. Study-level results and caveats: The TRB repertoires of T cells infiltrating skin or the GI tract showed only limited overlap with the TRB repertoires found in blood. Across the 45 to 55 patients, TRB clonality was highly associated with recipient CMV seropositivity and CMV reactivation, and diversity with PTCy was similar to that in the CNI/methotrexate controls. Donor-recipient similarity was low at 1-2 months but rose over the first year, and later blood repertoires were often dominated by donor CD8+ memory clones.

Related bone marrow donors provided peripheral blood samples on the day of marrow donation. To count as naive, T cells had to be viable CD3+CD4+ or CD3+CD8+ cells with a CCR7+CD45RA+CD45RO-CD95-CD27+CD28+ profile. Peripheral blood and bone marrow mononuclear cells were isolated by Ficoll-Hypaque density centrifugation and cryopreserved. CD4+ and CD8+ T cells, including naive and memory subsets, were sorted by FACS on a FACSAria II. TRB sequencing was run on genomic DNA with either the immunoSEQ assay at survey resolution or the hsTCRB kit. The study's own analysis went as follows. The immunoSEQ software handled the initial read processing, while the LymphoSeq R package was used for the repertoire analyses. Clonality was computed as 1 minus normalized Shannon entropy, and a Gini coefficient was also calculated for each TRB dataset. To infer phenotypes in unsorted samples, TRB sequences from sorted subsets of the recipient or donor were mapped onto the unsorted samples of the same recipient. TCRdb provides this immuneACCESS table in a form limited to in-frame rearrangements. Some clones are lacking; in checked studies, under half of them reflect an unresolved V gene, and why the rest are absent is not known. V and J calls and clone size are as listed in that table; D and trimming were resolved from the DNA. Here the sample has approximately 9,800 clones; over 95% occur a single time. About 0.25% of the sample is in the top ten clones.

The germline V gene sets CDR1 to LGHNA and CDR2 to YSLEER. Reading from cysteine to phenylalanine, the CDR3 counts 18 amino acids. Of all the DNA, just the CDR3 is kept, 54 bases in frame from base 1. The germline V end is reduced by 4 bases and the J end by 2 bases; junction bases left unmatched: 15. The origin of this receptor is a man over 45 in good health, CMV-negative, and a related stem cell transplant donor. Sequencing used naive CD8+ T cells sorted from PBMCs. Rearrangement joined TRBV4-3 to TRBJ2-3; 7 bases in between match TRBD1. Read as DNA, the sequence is TGCGCCAGCAGCCCGACACCCCCGGACAGGTCCTTCACAGATACGCAGTATTTT. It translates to CASSPTPPDRSFTDTQYF.